This paragraph covers one T cell receptor beta chain sequence. The data derive from a study of blood T cell repertoires in COVID-19. Germline V CDR1 and CDR2: SEHNR, FQNEAQ (reference sequence). The CDR3 runs to 12 residues. V was pared by 5 bases and J by 1 base, with 5 bases between. Libraries were prepared by immunoSEQ multiplex PCR; TCRdb keeps only in-frame clonotypes and omits some of them. The sample yields under 200,000 clones, about nine tenths seen once. The chain combines TRBV7-9 with TRBJ1-1, with a possible D match to TRBD1 (5 bases). This TCR was recovered from a man younger than 35 with active or convalescent COVID-19. The sequencing input was peripheral blood. CDR3 sequence reads: CASSGANTEAFF. CDR3 in DNA: TGTGCCAGCAGCGGGGCGAACACTGAAGCTTTCTTT.